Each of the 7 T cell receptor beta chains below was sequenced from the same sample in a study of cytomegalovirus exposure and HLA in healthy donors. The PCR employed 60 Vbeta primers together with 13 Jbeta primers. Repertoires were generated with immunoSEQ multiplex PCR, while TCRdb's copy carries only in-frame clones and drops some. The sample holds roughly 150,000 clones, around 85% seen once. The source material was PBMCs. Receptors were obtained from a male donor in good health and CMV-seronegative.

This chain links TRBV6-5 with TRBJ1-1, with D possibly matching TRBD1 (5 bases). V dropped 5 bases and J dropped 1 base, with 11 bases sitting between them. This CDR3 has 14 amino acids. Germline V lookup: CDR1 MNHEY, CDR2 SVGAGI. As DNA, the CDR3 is TGTGCCAGCAGTCGACCGGGGGGGAACACTGAAGCTTTCTTT. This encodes CASSRPGGNTEAFF.

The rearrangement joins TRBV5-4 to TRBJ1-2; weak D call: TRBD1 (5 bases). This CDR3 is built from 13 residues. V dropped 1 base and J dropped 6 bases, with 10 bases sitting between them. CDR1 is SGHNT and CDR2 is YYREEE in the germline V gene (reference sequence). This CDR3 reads CASSLLWGDGYTF. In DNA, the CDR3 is TGTGCCAGCAGCTTGCTGTGGGGGGATGGCTACACCTTC.

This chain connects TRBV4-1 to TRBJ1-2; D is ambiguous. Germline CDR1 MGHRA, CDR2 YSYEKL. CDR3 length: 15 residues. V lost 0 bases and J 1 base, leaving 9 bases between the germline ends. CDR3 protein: CASSQDERGNYGYTF. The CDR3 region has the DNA TGCGCCAGCAGCCAAGATGAGCGGGGTAACTATGGCTACACCTTC.

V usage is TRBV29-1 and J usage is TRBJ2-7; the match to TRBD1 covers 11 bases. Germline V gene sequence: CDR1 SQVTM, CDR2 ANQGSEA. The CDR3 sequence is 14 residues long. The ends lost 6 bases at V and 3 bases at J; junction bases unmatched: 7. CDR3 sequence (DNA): TGCAGCGTCGGGAGGACAGGGGGCTTCTACGAGCAGTACTTC. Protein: CSVGRTGGFYEQYF.

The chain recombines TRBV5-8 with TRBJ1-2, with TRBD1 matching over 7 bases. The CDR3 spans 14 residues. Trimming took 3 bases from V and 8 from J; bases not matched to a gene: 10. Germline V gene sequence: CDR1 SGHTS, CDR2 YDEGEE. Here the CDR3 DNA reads TGTGCCAGCAGCTATTCAGGGGGAGGAAGAGGCTACACCTTC. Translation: CASSYSGGGRGYTF. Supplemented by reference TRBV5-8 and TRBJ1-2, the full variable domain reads EAGVTQSPTHLIKTRGQQATLRCSPISGHTSVYWYQQALGLGLQFLLWYDEGEERNRGNFPPRFSGRQFPNYSSELNVNALELEDSALYLCASSYSGGGRGYTFGSGTRLTVV.

The CDR3 sequence is CATSSPSSGNTIYF. The CDR3 nucleotides are TGTGCCACCAGCAGTCCTTCCTCTGGAAACACCATATATTTT. The chain couples TRBV15 to TRBJ1-3; no firm D call. V was cut by 3 bases and J by 0 bases, with 6 bases left in between. Germline V CDR1 and CDR2: LNHNV, YYDKDF (reference sequence). CDR3 size: 14 residues.

The CDR3: CASSEPLSGARQPQHF. CDR3 coding DNA: TGTGCCAGCAGTGAGCCCTTATCTGGGGCGAGACAGCCCCAGCATTTT. The gene calls are TRBV6-1 and TRBJ1-5; tentative D call: TRBD1 (5 bases). CDR1 and CDR2 from the germline V gene are MNHNS and SASEGT. The CDR3 spans 16 residues. V was trimmed by 3 bases and J by 7 bases, leaving 19 bases between them.